This TCR beta chain derives from a study of beta chain features in type 1 diabetes. The study's findings and limits: Moderate yet significant TCRB CDR3 shortening was seen in Type 1 diabetes patients in all four CD4+ subsets.

All of the isolated RNA was reverse transcribed, so expressed TCRB transcripts were sequenced. Generated by immunoSEQ multiplex PCR, the TCRdb table keeps only in-frame clones and is missing some. Found here are about 180,000 clones, approximately 13% of them singletons; the top ten hold roughly 0.56%. In germline, CDR1 is SGHTA, CDR2 FQGNSA. Between the trimmed V and J ends, which lost 5 bases and 2 bases, there was a span of 12 bases. There are 14 residues in the CDR3. Regarding this clone: The antigen remains undetermined.

Sequencing was done on a sample of central memory CD4+ T cells from blood. The clonotype originates from a woman in her late teens or twenties in good health. The V call is TRBV7-2, the J call TRBJ1-2; D remains unclear. The DNA of the CDR3 is TGTGCCAGCAGCCCCCCAGGTTTAAACTATGGCTACACCTTC. Translating gives CASSPPGLNYGYTF. Full variable domain (remainder filled in from reference TRBV7-2 and TRBJ1-2): GAGVSQSPSNKVTEKGKDVELRCDPISGHTALYWYRQSLGQGLEFLIYFQGNSAPDKSGLPSDRFSAERTGGSVSTLTIQRTQQEDSAVYLCASSPPGLNYGYTFGSGTRLTVV.